This T cell receptor beta chain comes out of a study of blood T cell repertoires in COVID-19. Turning to the study itself: Both acute and convalescent COVID-19 samples were obtained from the United States, Italy and Spain. Nucleic acid was either cDNA or gDNA, and it came from T cells, B-cell-depleted T cells, or PBMCs.

Methods used by the authors: Scientists estimated how many nucleated cells there were by amplifying reference gene primers. Sequenced by immunoSEQ multiplex PCR; TCRdb stores in-frame clones only, minus some. The D gene and trimming were derived from the DNA, and the V and J assignments and clone size from that table. The sample has roughly 230,000 clones, approximately 81% seen once. The receptor was derived from a man aged 35-49 years with acute or convalescent COVID-19. Specimen: peripheral blood.

This CDR3 reads CASSEAEGGKGGYTF. In DNA form, the CDR3 reads TGTGCCAGCAGTGAAGCTGAAGGGGGCAAGGGTGGCTACACCTTC. The chain joins TRBV2 to TRBJ1-2, with 7 bases fitting TRBD1. Trimming at V came to 0 bases and at J to 7 bases, leaving 8 bases not matched to a gene. Germline V CDR1 and CDR2: SNHLY, FYNNEI. This CDR3 region has 15 residues.